A single sample gave rise to the 26 T cell receptor beta chains below, sequenced in a study of T-cell reconstitution after alpha-beta-depleted transplantation in children. The library targeted TCRbeta and was prepared with unique molecular identifiers. TCRdb called the PCR reads again in MiXCR, with one record for every CDR3 protein. The sample contains 190,000 or so distinct CDR3 sequences, roughly 6.3% of which appear only once. The sample here was PBMCs, taken before TCRalphabeta/CD19-depleted stem cell transplant. The receptors were gathered from a girl less than two years old with combined immunodeficiency, due to receive a stem cell transplant.

A few counts support this clonotype. The J gene is TRBJ2-6, the V gene TRBV20-1; 7 positions match TRBD1. Germline trimming cut 2 bases from V and 0 bases from J; bases unmatched to any gene: 1. This CDR3 has 15 amino acids. Germline assignment: CDR1 DFQATT and CDR2 SNEGSKA (reference sequence). CDR3 sequence reads: CSARRDSSGANVLTF. The CDR3 nucleotides are TGCAGTGCTAGACGGGACAGCTCTGGGGCCAACGTCCTGACTTTC.

This clonotype was seen many times. This chain connects TRBV9 to TRBJ2-7; 9 bases fit TRBD2. The germline gives CDR1 SGDLS, CDR2 YYNGEE. The CDR3 contains 15 residues. The J segment lost 5 bases and the V segment lost 2 bases, leaving 8 bases of the junction unmatched. The CDR3 spells CASSVGREGYHEQYF. The CDR3 region has the DNA TGTGCCAGCAGCGTCGGGCGGGAGGGATACCACGAGCAGTACTTC.

This clonotype showed up many times. This rearrangement joins TRBV6-1 to TRBJ2-1, with 7 positions matching TRBD2. Trimming cost V 2 bases and J 4 bases; bases outside gene matches: 8. This CDR3 comprises 16 residues. CDR1 MNHNS and CDR2 SASEGT come from the germline V gene. The DNA for the CDR3 is TGTGCCAGCAGTGAATCACCCGGGGGGATATACAATGAGCAGTTCTTC. This translates into CASSESPGGIYNEQFF.

This clonotype was detected many times. This chain joins TRBV6-5 and TRBJ2-3; D perhaps matches TRBD2 (5 bases). The germline gives CDR1 MNHEY, CDR2 SVGAGI. The CDR3 is 15 residues long. The V and J ends lost 0 bases and 0 bases respectively, with 7 bases between them. DNA for the CDR3: TGTGCCAGCAGTTACTCAGCGGAGAGCACAGATACGCAGTATTTT. Translation: CASSYSAESTDTQYF.

This clonotype has a count of ten or more. This rearrangement joins TRBV6-2 or TRBV6-3 to TRBJ2-1, with a possible D match to TRBD1 (5 bases). The length of the CDR3 is 12 residues. V gave up 4 bases and J gave up 11 bases, with 12 bases separating them. Germline V gene sequence: CDR1 MNHEY, CDR2 SVGEGT. The CDR3 DNA is TGTGCCAGCAGTTCGACTTCAGGGAAGCAGTTCTTC. Protein sequence: CASSSTSGKQFF.

This clonotype was observed at least ten times. This sequence joins TRBV4-1 and TRBJ2-7; TRBD2 matches at 8 bases. Germline CDR1 reads MGHRA; CDR2 reads YSYEKL. V gave up 4 bases and J gave up 0 bases; unmatched junction bases: 8. CDR3 length: 16 residues. CDR3 in amino acids: CASSPRPGTSSYEQYF. DNA for the CDR3: TGCGCCAGCAGCCCCCGCCCCGGGACTAGCTCCTACGAGCAGTACTTC.

This clonotype was seen ten or more times. The chain links TRBV7-9 to TRBJ2-2; 11 nucleotides match TRBD2. CDR3 length: 15 amino acids. V lost 7 bases, J lost 3 bases, and 4 bases stayed unmatched. Germline V CDR1 and CDR2: SEHNR, FQNEAQ (reference sequence). The CDR3 DNA sequence: TGTGCCAGCACCACGGGACTAGCGGACACCGGGGAGCTGTTTTTT. It encodes CASTTGLADTGELFF.

This clonotype was observed many times. The V and J genes are TRBV6-1 and TRBJ2-1, with 11 bases lining up with TRBD2. The V gene's germline CDR1 is MNHNS and CDR2 SASEGT. Losses at the gene ends were 1 base for V and 6 bases for J; bases not matched to a gene: 14. The CDR3 covers 19 residues. In nucleotides, the CDR3 is TGTGCCAGCAGTGAAGTGACGGTGATAGCGGGGGGGGACGCCAATGAGCAGTTCTTC. Amino acids: CASSEVTVIAGGDANEQFF.

This clonotype has a handful of counts. The V gene is TRBV20-1, the J gene TRBJ1-2, with D hard to call. CDR3 size: 11 residues. Between the trimmed V and J ends, which lost 0 bases and 5 bases, there was a span of 4 bases. Germline CDR1 and CDR2: DFQATT and SNEGSKA (reference sequence). The CDR3: CSARDWYGYTF. The CDR3 bases are TGCAGTGCTAGAGATTGGTATGGCTACACCTTC.

This clonotype turned up a few times. The rearrangement joins TRBV7-2 to TRBJ2-1; D not certain. Germline CDR1 and CDR2: SGHTA and FQGNSA. V lost 0 bases and J lost 0, with 12 bases in between. The CDR3 is 17 residues long. In DNA, the CDR3 is TGTGCCAGCAGCTTAGCGCCAGCTGCGAGCTCCTACAATGAGCAGTTCTTC. Protein product: CASSLAPAASSYNEQFF. Full variable domain (missing parts from reference TRBV7-2 and TRBJ2-1): GAGVSQSPSNKVTEKGKDVELRCDPISGHTALYWYRQSLGQGLEFLIYFQGNSAPDKSGLPSDRFSAERTGGSVSTLTIQRTQQEDSAVYLCASSLAPAASSYNEQFFGPGTRLTVL.

This clonotype was recorded many times. This chain joins TRBV7-2 and TRBJ2-1; 9 bases are a match to TRBD1. Germline CDR1 reads SGHTA; CDR2 reads FQGNSA. This CDR3 comprises 14 residues. V dropped 1 base and J dropped 8; count of bases not matched to a gene: 3. CDR3: CASSLGDRAHEQFF. The DNA of the CDR3 is TGTGCCAGCAGCTTAGGGGACAGGGCCCATGAGCAGTTCTTC. Full variable domain (rest looked up from reference TRBV7-2 and TRBJ2-1): GAGVSQSPSNKVTEKGKDVELRCDPISGHTALYWYRQSLGQGLEFLIYFQGNSAPDKSGLPSDRFSAERTGGSVSTLTIQRTQQEDSAVYLCASSLGDRAHEQFFGPGTRLTVL.

Ten or more counts support this clonotype. This rearrangement joins TRBV28 to TRBJ2-5; possibly TRBD2 for D (6 bases). Germline values: CDR1 MDHEN, CDR2 SYDVKM. CDR3 length: 14 amino acids. Trimming cost V 4 bases and J 3 bases, with 12 bases left between them. The CDR3 DNA reads TGTGCCAGCAGTTCCCCGGGACTTAAAGAGACCCAGTACTTC. This gives the protein CASSSPGLKETQYF.

This clonotype was counted many times. The V call is TRBV7-3, the J call TRBJ2-1, with D tentatively TRBD1 or TRBD2 (6 bases each). Germline CDR1 SGHTA, CDR2 FQGTGA. This CDR3 spans 15 amino acids. The V and J ends lost 4 bases and 4 bases respectively, with 14 bases between them. CDR3 loop: CASSSNGGLYNEQFF. The CDR3 DNA is TGTGCCAGCAGCTCCAACGGGGGCTTGTACAATGAGCAGTTCTTC.

This clonotype was seen repeatedly, ten times or more. The rearrangement links TRBV7-7 to TRBJ2-1; D is unresolved. This CDR3 has 12 amino acids. V was shortened by 3 bases and J by 6 bases, with 6 bases between the two germline ends. Per the germline V gene, CDR1 is SSHAT and CDR2 is FNYEAQ (reference sequence). CDR3: CASSFCVNEQFF. For the CDR3, the DNA is TGTGCCAGCAGCTTCTGCGTCAATGAGCAGTTCTTC. Variable domain in full (rest from reference TRBV7-7 and TRBJ2-1): GAGVSQSPRYKVTKRGQDVTLRCDPISSHATLYWYQQALGQGPEFLTYFNYEAQPDKSGLPSDRFSAERPEGSISTLTIQRTEQRDSAMYRCASSFCVNEQFFGPGTRLTVL.

This clonotype was counted many times. The chain combines TRBV4-1 with TRBJ2-2, with a possible D match to TRBD2 (6 bases). V lost 1 base and J lost 5, with 17 bases in between. Per the germline V gene, CDR1 is MGHRA and CDR2 is YSYEKL. The CDR3 is 17 amino acids. This CDR3 is CASSQGRLAGGTGELFF. CDR3 bases: TGCGCCAGCAGCCAAGGGCGACTCGCTGGAGGGACCGGGGAGCTGTTTTTT.

On this clonotype: Possible read error: a much larger clone is one base away. The V gene is TRBV29-1, the J gene TRBJ1-5; a weak D match, TRBD1 (6 bases). Per the germline V gene, CDR1 is SQVTM and CDR2 is ANQGSEA. CDR3 length: 13 residues. Trimming left V 5 bases short and J 5 bases short, with 13 bases between. The CDR3 loop reads CSVFNREDQPQHF. Written as DNA, the CDR3 is TGCAGCGTTTTTAACAGGGAGGATCAGCCCCAGCATTTT.

This clonotype was counted only a few times. The chain employs TRBV7-2 and TRBJ2-7, with D tentatively TRBD2 (6 bases). CDR1 SGHTA and CDR2 FQGNSA come from the germline V gene. This CDR3 comprises 13 residues. V lost 5 bases, J lost 6 bases, and 14 bases lay in between. The CDR3 coding sequence is TGTGCCAGCAGCCCCCCTCTGGAGGGCGAGCAGTACTTC. Its translation is CASSPPLEGEQYF.

This clonotype has ten or more counts. This sequence joins TRBV28 and TRBJ2-7; the D is unclear. Deletions cut 8 bases from V and 0 bases from J, with 17 bases between. The CDR3 length is 15 residues. CDR1 and CDR2 from the germline V gene are MDHEN and SYDVKM. CDR3 amino acids: CASRPPGGYSYEQYF. The CDR3 nucleotides are TGTGCCAGCCGACCCCCGGGTGGGTACTCCTACGAGCAGTACTTC.

This clonotype was recorded at least ten times. The chain is built from TRBV7-2 and TRBJ2-5, with D unclear. Germline CDR1 SGHTA, CDR2 FQGNSA. The CDR3 is 12 amino acids. Trimming cost V 6 bases and J 5 bases, with 10 bases left between them. The CDR3 here is CASRHPVETQYF. Written as DNA, the CDR3 is TGTGCCAGCAGACATCCCGTGGAGACCCAGTACTTC.

For this clonotype: One end of the junction varies from germline; a read error may be responsible. This rearrangement joins TRBV5-1 to TRBJ2-7; weak D call: TRBD1 (6 bases). Germline values: CDR1 SGHRS, CDR2 YFSETQ. The CDR3 is made up of 15 amino acids. CDR3 DNA sequence: TGTGCCAGCAGCTCCAGGCAGGGGTCTCCCTACGAGCAGTACTTC. Its protein is CASSSRQGSPYEQYF. Full variable domain (rest looked up from reference TRBV5-1 and TRBJ2-7): KAGVTQTPRYLIKTRGQQVTLSCSPISGHRSVSWYQQTPGQGLQFLFEYFSETQRNKGNFPGRFSGRQFSNSRSEMNVSTLELGDSALYLCASSSRQGSPYEQYFGPGTRLTVT.

This clonotype was counted many times. The genes are TRBV28 and TRBJ1-2; D is ambiguous. V was shortened by 4 bases and J by 2 bases, with 14 bases between the two germline ends. Germline assignment: CDR1 MDHEN and CDR2 SYDVKM. The CDR3 totals 15 residues. The CDR3 protein is CASSSRTAVNYGYTF. In nucleotides, the CDR3 is TGTGCCAGCAGTTCCCGAACAGCGGTGAACTATGGCTACACCTTC.

The V and J genes are TRBV7-9 and TRBJ2-3, with a tentative D call TRBD1 (5 bases). Germline V gene sequence: CDR1 SEHNR, CDR2 FQNEAQ (reference sequence). The germline V and J ends were trimmed by 8 bases and 5 bases, with 17 bases remaining between them. The CDR3 is made up of 14 amino acids. In nucleotides, the CDR3 is TGTGCCAGCGGCCCAGGGATAGCCAAAGATACGCAGTATTTT. This encodes CASGPGIAKDTQYF.

This clonotype was detected many times. The gene calls are TRBV2 and TRBJ2-7; unclear D gene. V was pared by 11 bases and J by 0 bases, with 14 bases between. CDR1 is SNHLY, CDR2 FYNNEI, per germline. The CDR3 runs 13 residues. In DNA form, the CDR3 reads TGTGCCTTCACTACGTCATACTCCTACGAGCAGTACTTC. This translates into CAFTTSYSYEQYF.

Ten or more counts support this clonotype. This rearrangement joins TRBV28 to TRBJ2-5; D may be TRBD2 (6 bases). V was shortened by 3 bases and J by 9 bases, with 23 bases between the two germline ends. The CDR3 runs to 16 residues. The germline CDR1 and CDR2 sequences are MDHEN and SYDVKM. CDR3: CASSFMGSLGGQAQYF. CDR3 bases: TGTGCCAGCAGTTTTATGGGTTCTTTAGGAGGGCAGGCCCAGTACTTC.

This clonotype was detected many times. The chain employs TRBV10-3 and TRBJ2-4, with D unresolved. V lost 4 bases and J 0 bases, leaving 10 bases between the germline ends. CDR1 is ENHRY and CDR2 is SYGVKD in the germline V gene. The CDR3 sequence is 15 residues long. The CDR3 loop is CAISGGSRAKNIQYF. The CDR3 DNA reads as TGTGCCATCAGTGGGGGTTCGAGAGCCAAAAACATTCAGTACTTC.

The chain joins TRBV5-5 to TRBJ2-2, with TRBD2 identical over 7 bases. The germline gives CDR1 SGHKS, CDR2 YYEKEE (reference sequence). CDR3 length: 16 residues. The trim removed 2 bases at V and 3 bases at J, leaving 7 bases unmatched. In nucleotides, the CDR3 is TGTGCCAGCAGCTTTTTGGGGGGGACGGACACCGGGGAGCTGTTTTTT. Amino acid sequence: CASSFLGGTDTGELFF.